One and the same sample provided the 26 T cell receptor beta chains below, sequenced in a study of blood T cell repertoires in COVID-19. Some clones are missing from TCRdb's copy, which holds only in-frame ones; the method was immunoSEQ multiplex PCR. Of 14,000 or so clones in the sample, 65% to 85% were seen once. Material for sequencing was peripheral blood. The receptor set was obtained from a human donor in a cohort sampled during active COVID-19.

The CDR3 is CASSQLQGAHEQYF. The CDR3 coding sequence is TGTGCCAGCAGCCAATTACAGGGGGCTCACGAGCAGTACTTC. V usage is TRBV3-1 (or the pseudogene TRBV3-2) and J usage is TRBJ2-7, with 9 bases that match TRBD1. Germline V gene lookup returns CDR1 LGHDT and CDR2 YNNKEL (reference sequence). The CDR3 is 14 residues long. J was trimmed by 5 bases and V by 2 bases; bases with no gene match: 4.

This chain connects TRBV9 to TRBJ2-1, with D uncertain. Germline V CDR1 and CDR2: SGDLS, YYNGEE. The CDR3 has 14 residues. Between the trimmed V and J ends, which lost 0 bases and 7 bases, there was a span of 11 bases. This CDR3 is CASSVVGRTNEQFF. The CDR3 nucleotides are TGTGCCAGCAGCGTAGTGGGCAGAACAAATGAGCAGTTCTTC.

The chain links TRBV5-5 to TRBJ2-7; maybe TRBD1 (6 bases). Trimming took off 5 bases at V and 1 base at J, with 10 bases between the two ends. The CDR3 extends over 13 amino acids. Germline-derived CDR1 and CDR2 are SGHKS and YYEKEE (reference sequence). The CDR3 nucleotides read TGTGCCAGCAGTCAACAGGGATCCTACGAGCAGTACTTC. It translates to CASSQQGSYEQYF.

This rearrangement joins TRBV5-5 to TRBJ1-5; 10 nucleotides agree with TRBD1. The ends lost 4 bases at V and 3 bases at J; junction bases unmatched: 7. The CDR3 length is 16 residues. In germline, CDR1 is SGHKS, CDR2 YYEKEE (reference sequence). This chain's CDR3 is CASSDSGTGDNQPQHF. The CDR3 DNA reads as TGTGCCAGCAGCGACTCCGGGACAGGGGACAATCAGCCCCAGCATTTT.

The chain employs TRBV7-8 and TRBJ1-2; possible D gene TRBD1, 5 bases. The CDR3 is 18 residues long. Trimming left V 4 bases short and J 8 bases short, with 29 bases between. Germline V gene lookup returns CDR1 SGHVS and CDR2 FQNEAQ. The CDR3 bases are TGTGCCAGCAGCTCCAATTTGTTCAGTCAGGGAGGGCGAGGAGGCTACACCTTC. It is translated as CASSSNLFSQGGRGGYTF.

This clone was observed once. V usage is TRBV7-2 and J usage is TRBJ2-2, with TRBD1 as a possible D gene (5 bases). Germline V gene sequence: CDR1 SGHTA, CDR2 FQGNSA. CDR3 size: 14 residues. V was clipped by 2 bases and J by 3 bases, with 7 bases between them. The CDR3 reads CASSLPGHTGELFF. Here the CDR3 DNA reads TGTGCCAGCAGCTTACCAGGGCACACCGGGGAGCTGTTTTTT.

This chain joins TRBV11-2 and TRBJ2-5; 7 positions agree with TRBD1. Trimming at V came to 1 base and at J to 4 bases, leaving 6 bases not matched to a gene. CDR1 is SGHAT, CDR2 FQNNGV, per germline. The CDR3 contains 15 residues. CDR3 DNA sequence: TGTGCCAGCAGCTTAGGCAGGACAGGAGCAGAGACCCAGTACTTC. It codes for CASSLGRTGAETQYF. Together with reference TRBV11-2 and TRBJ2-5, the CDR3 gives the full variable domain: EAGVAQSPRYKIIEKRQSVAFWCNPISGHATLYWYQQILGQGPKLLIQFQNNGVVDDSQLPKDRFSAERLKGVDSTLKIQPAKLEDSAVYLCASSLGRTGAETQYFGPGTRLLVL.

V gene TRBV15 combines with J gene TRBJ2-5; maybe TRBD1 (5 bases). Trimming took 3 bases from V and 3 from J, leaving 14 bases between them. Germline CDR1 LNHNV, CDR2 YYDKDF (reference sequence). This CDR3 spans 15 amino acids. CDR3 coding DNA: TGTGCCACCAGCAGGGAGACAGCCCTGAAAGAGACCCAGTACTTC. Its translation is CATSRETALKETQYF.

J is TRBJ2-5 and V is TRBV2, with D tentatively TRBD1 (6 bases). The V gene lost 5 bases and the J gene lost 1 base, with 17 bases spanning the gap. The length of the CDR3 is 16 residues. Germline CDR1 reads SNHLY; CDR2 reads FYNNEI. The CDR3 DNA is TGTGCCAGCAGTCACAGGGAACCCTCTCTCCAAGAGACCCAGTACTTC. As protein: CASSHREPSLQETQYF.

The genes are TRBV4-3 and TRBJ2-2; no clear D gene. CDR1 and CDR2 from the germline V gene are LGHNA and YSLEER. This CDR3 contains 17 residues. Trimming removed 1 base at V and 2 bases at J, with 14 bases between. CDR3 sequence (DNA): TGCGCCAGCAGCCAAGGCAGAAGAAGTTTCAACACCGGGGAGCTGTTTTTT. Protein sequence: CASSQGRRSFNTGELFF.

The V and J genes are TRBV10-3 and TRBJ2-5, with 12 bases identical to TRBD2. This CDR3 region has 16 residues. Trimming cost V 5 bases and J 7 bases; bases outside gene matches: 11. CDR1 ENHRY and CDR2 SYGVKD come from the germline V gene. As DNA, the CDR3 is TGTGCCATCAGTTCGACTAGCGGGAGCTCACTATTGACCCAGTACTTC. Translated: CAISSTSGSSLLTQYF.

V and J are TRBV20-1 and TRBJ2-7; D is undetermined. This CDR3 has 12 residues. Trimming stripped 3 bases from V and 1 base from J, with 7 bases between. The germline gives CDR1 DFQATT, CDR2 SNEGSKA (reference sequence). CDR3 sequence reads: CSASDLSYEQYF. CDR3 in DNA: TGCAGTGCTAGTGACTTATCCTACGAGCAGTACTTC.

The chain employs TRBV20-1 and TRBJ2-2; TRBD2 is a possible D gene (6 bases). V was cut by 3 bases and J by 5 bases, with 13 bases left in between. The V gene's germline CDR1 is DFQATT and CDR2 SNEGSKA (reference sequence). The CDR3 is made up of 14 amino acids. CDR3 sequence: CSASFVRGTGELFF. CDR3 nucleotides: TGCAGTGCTAGTTTCGTCCGGGGGACCGGGGAGCTGTTTTTT.

V and J are TRBV6-5 and TRBJ2-1; maybe TRBD2 (5 bases). The CDR3 contains 14 residues. V was shortened by 11 bases and J by 0 bases, with 14 bases between the two germline ends. Germline CDR1 MNHEY, CDR2 SVGAGI. The CDR3 DNA reads TGTGCCGGATCCGCGGGTGTCTCCTACAATGAGCAGTTCTTC. Residues: CAGSAGVSYNEQFF.

The genes are TRBV27 and TRBJ2-7; 7 bases match TRBD2. The CDR3 covers 14 residues. The germline V gene has CDR1 MNHEY and CDR2 SMNVEV (reference sequence). The V and J ends lost 4 bases and 7 bases, in that order; junction bases with no gene match: 10. The CDR3 coding sequence is TGTGCCAGCAGTTGGGGGAAAGGGAGGGGAGAGCAGTACTTC. Translation gives CASSWGKGRGEQYF.

This clone came up a few times. This chain connects TRBV6-6 to TRBJ1-6; 9 bases are a match to TRBD1. The CDR3 loop spans 14 amino acids. The germline V gene has CDR1 MNHNY and CDR2 SVGAGI (reference sequence). The junction had 4 bases not matched to a gene; V was cut back by 6 bases and J by 7 bases. CDR3 bases: TGTGCCAGCAGCTCCGGGACAGGGAATTCACCCCTCCACTTT. Its translation: CASSSGTGNSPLHF.

This clone occurred once. The chain carries TRBV5-6 and TRBJ1-5; maybe TRBD1 (6 bases). The germline CDR1 and CDR2 sequences are SGHDT and YYEEEE. V dropped 0 bases and J dropped 4 bases, with 20 bases sitting between them. This CDR3 has 18 residues. CDR3 bases: TGTGCCAGCAGCTTGGTGCTGACTTGCAAAAGGGGGAATCAGCCCCAGCATTTT. It yields the protein CASSLVLTCKRGNQPQHF.

This clone was picked up one time. V is TRBV20-1 and J is TRBJ1-2, with D uncertain. This CDR3 is built from 15 residues. Trimming shortened V by 3 bases and J by 3 bases, and 17 bases separated the two germline ends. Germline-derived CDR1 and CDR2 are DFQATT and SNEGSKA (reference sequence). The CDR3 is CSASHPENPYYGYTF. CDR3 in DNA: TGCAGTGCTAGTCACCCGGAGAACCCGTACTATGGCTACACCTTC.

The J gene is TRBJ2-5, the V gene TRBV3-1 (or the pseudogene TRBV3-2), with D perhaps matching TRBD2 (6 bases). V lost 2 bases, J lost 0 bases, and 7 bases lay in between. The CDR3 is 14 amino acids. The V gene's germline CDR1 is LGHDT and CDR2 YNNKEL (reference sequence). CDR3 amino acids: CASSQWGDQETQYF. CDR3 nucleotides: TGTGCCAGCAGCCAATGGGGGGACCAAGAGACCCAGTACTTC.

This chain links TRBV3-1 (or the pseudogene TRBV3-2) with TRBJ1-2; 8 nucleotides match TRBD1. The germline gives CDR1 LGHDT, CDR2 YNNKEL (reference sequence). Trimming removed 5 bases from V and 6 bases from J; junction bases left unmatched: 5. The CDR3 covers 13 residues. CDR3 residues: CASSIRQGHGYTF. Written as DNA, the CDR3 is TGTGCCAGCAGCATACGACAGGGGCATGGCTACACCTTC.

The rearrangement uses TRBV5-6 and TRBJ2-7; TRBD1 might be the D (6 bases). This CDR3 is built from 15 residues. In germline, CDR1 is SGHDT, CDR2 YYEEEE. Trimming removed 0 bases at V and 4 bases at J, with 14 bases between. CDR3 in amino acids: CASSLAWGLTYEQYF. In nucleotides, the CDR3 is TGTGCCAGCAGCTTGGCCTGGGGGCTCACTTACGAGCAGTACTTC.

This clone showed up just a few times. This chain connects TRBV25-1 to TRBJ2-3, with D hard to call. The V end lost 3 bases, the J end lost 0 bases, and 7 bases lay between the germline ends. This CDR3 comprises 14 residues. Germline CDR1 MGHDK, CDR2 SYGVNS. For the CDR3, the DNA is TGTGCCAGCAGTGACCAAACTAGCACAGATACGCAGTATTTT. The encoded protein is CASSDQTSTDTQYF.

The chain carries TRBV19 and TRBJ1-1; unclear D gene. V shed 3 bases and J shed 3 bases, with 8 bases lying between them. Germline V gene lookup returns CDR1 LNHDA and CDR2 SQIVND (reference sequence). The CDR3 has 13 residues. CDR3 sequence: CASSIRPHTEAFF. The DNA of the CDR3 is TGTGCCAGTAGTATTCGTCCCCACACTGAAGCTTTCTTT.

The CDR3 bases are TGTGCCAGCAGTTTAGACAGGGTGGGTGGCTACACCTTC. This encodes CASSLDRVGGYTF. The chain has TRBV12-3 or TRBV12-4 and TRBJ1-2, with D possibly matching TRBD1 (6 bases). V shed 1 base and J shed 7 bases, with 10 bases lying between them. There are 13 residues in the CDR3.

The rearrangement joins TRBV11-1 to TRBJ2-7; TRBD2 is a possible D gene (5 bases). The length of the CDR3 is 13 residues. Germline loops: CDR1 SGHAT, CDR2 FQDESV (reference sequence). Trimming pared 5 bases from V and 4 bases from J, leaving 12 bases between. This CDR3 is CASSAPDSYEQYF. The CDR3 nucleotides are TGTGCCAGCAGCGCCCCGGACTCATACGAGCAGTACTTC. The whole variable domain, filled in from reference TRBV11-1 and TRBJ2-7, reads EAEVAQSPRYKITEKSQAVAFWCDPISGHATLYWYRQILGQGPELLVQFQDESVVDDSQLPKDRFSAERLKGVDSTLKIQPAELGDSAMYLCASSAPDSYEQYFGPGTRLTVT.

J is TRBJ2-7 and V is TRBV28; possible D gene TRBD1, 7 bases. Trimming removed 7 bases at V and 7 bases at J, with 23 bases between. Germline V gene sequence: CDR1 MDHEN, CDR2 SYDVKM. The CDR3 is 15 residues long. The CDR3 loop reads CASTQGGPRLGEQYF. The CDR3 DNA reads as TGTGCCAGCACCCAGGGGGGCCCTCGCTTGGGGGAGCAGTACTTC.